The 27 T cell receptor beta chains in this list originate from one sample, sequenced in a study of beta chain features in type 1 diabetes. Study conclusions and caveats: A moderate, significant TCRB CDR3 shortening appeared in type 1 diabetes across four CD4+ subsets.

Expressed TCRB transcripts were sequenced because the entire RNA isolate underwent reverse transcription. Some clones are missing from TCRdb's copy, which holds only in-frame ones; the method was immunoSEQ multiplex PCR. This table has a few hundred thousand clones, 15% to 20% appearing once. Their cognate antigens are unknown. Sequencing was performed on naive CD4+ T cells from blood. These TCRs come from a man aged 30 to 45 with type 1 diabetes.

The rearrangement joins TRBV5-1 to TRBJ2-3; 12 bases match TRBD2. The CDR3 has 15 amino acids. V was clipped by 3 bases and J by 4 bases; unmatched bases: 3. Per the germline V gene, CDR1 is SGHRS and CDR2 is YFSETQ. The CDR3 is CASSSWTSGADTQYF. In DNA form, the CDR3 reads TGCGCCAGCAGCTCATGGACTAGCGGGGCAGATACGCAGTATTTT.

This clone was detected a few times. The DNA for the CDR3 is TGTGCCAGCAGCCGCAGGGATCTCGCAGATACGCAGTATTTT. It translates to CASSRRDLADTQYF. V gene TRBV7-2 combines with J gene TRBJ2-3, with D tentatively TRBD1 (5 bases). CDR3 size: 14 residues. Looked up from germline, CDR1 is SGHTA and CDR2 is FQGNSA. V was cut by 5 bases and J by 4 bases, with 13 bases left in between.

About this clone: This specimen includes other DNA sequences encoding the same CDR3. The V call is TRBV29-1, the J call TRBJ1-1; the D gene is possibly TRBD1 (5 bases). This CDR3 comprises 13 residues. V gave up 4 bases and J gave up 0 bases, with 9 bases separating them. Germline V lookup: CDR1 SQVTM, CDR2 ANQGSEA. CDR3 bases: TGCAGCGTTGGGGGCAGGCTGAACACTGAAGCTTTCTTT. Protein product: CSVGGRLNTEAFF.

This rearrangement joins TRBV9 to TRBJ1-3, with TRBD1 matching over 9 bases. This CDR3 comprises 15 residues. CDR1 SGDLS and CDR2 YYNGEE come from the germline V gene. V shed 3 bases and J 3 bases; nucleotides not matched to a gene: 4. The DNA for the CDR3 is TGTGCCAGCAGCGCACAGGGGGCCGGTGGAAACACCATATATTTT. Translating it yields CASSAQGAGGNTIYF.

The table lists this clone with a few counts. The chain carries TRBV23-1 and TRBJ2-7; tentatively, D is TRBD1 (5 bases). TRBV23-1 is assigned to the ORF class and has an uncertain function. The ends were cut back, 1 base at V and 2 bases at J, with 18 bases in the middle. CDR3 length: 17 amino acids. The CDR3 loop is CASSQCFSRVEPYEQYF. CDR3 nucleotides: TGCGCCAGCAGTCAATGTTTTTCCAGGGTCGAACCCTACGAGCAGTACTTC.

The chain couples TRBV29-1 to TRBJ2-5; 7 nucleotides line up with TRBD1. V trimming: 8 bases; J trimming: 7 bases; junction bases outside the gene matches: 13. CDR1 is SQVTM, CDR2 ANQGSEA, per germline. The CDR3 sequence is 13 residues long. The CDR3, as DNA: TGCAGCATGTGCACAGGGGTCGTCGGGACCCAGTACTTC. As protein: CSMCTGVVGTQYF.

The chain is built from TRBV7-3 and TRBJ1-1; D is unclear. V was shortened by 2 bases and J by 0 bases, with 7 bases between the two germline ends. Looked up from germline, CDR1 is SGHTA and CDR2 is FQGTGA. This CDR3 is built from 14 residues. The CDR3, as DNA: TGTGCCAGCAGCTTACAGAGCTTGAACACTGAAGCTTTCTTT. Protein product: CASSLQSLNTEAFF.

This clone occurred a few times. J is TRBJ2-2 and V is TRBV21-1. TRBV21-1 is labeled a pseudogene. The CDR3 contains 15 residues. CDR3 sequence reads: CASSKGFANTGELFF. DNA of the CDR3: TGTGCCAGCAGCAAAGGCTTCGCGAACACCGGGGAGCTGTTTTTT.

V usage is TRBV28 and J usage is TRBJ2-1, with D unresolved. The V gene's germline CDR1 is MDHEN and CDR2 SYDVKM. V lost 6 bases to trimming and J lost 4 bases, with 4 bases between them. The CDR3 contains 11 residues. CDR3 residues: CASRAYNEQFF. The DNA of the CDR3 is TGTGCCAGCAGGGCATACAATGAGCAGTTCTTC.

V and J are TRBV29-1 and TRBJ2-5; TRBD1 agrees at 8 bases. The V segment lost 6 bases and the J segment 2 bases; nucleotides outside the gene matches: 8. The germline V gene has CDR1 SQVTM and CDR2 ANQGSEA. The CDR3 extends over 14 amino acids. The CDR3 DNA reads as TGCAGCGTAGCAGAGACAGGGGAACAAGAGACCCAGTACTTC. This gives the protein CSVAETGEQETQYF.

In this sample, this clone turned up a few times. The chain is built from TRBV27 and TRBJ2-7; 7 nucleotides align to TRBD2. CDR3 length equals 15 residues. Looked up from germline, CDR1 is MNHEY and CDR2 is SMNVEV (reference sequence). Unmatched junction bases numbered 12, after V lost 6 bases and J lost 4 bases. DNA for the CDR3: TGTGCCAGCAGCATGACTAGCTCTCCAGGGTACGAGCAGTACTTC. This sequence encodes CASSMTSSPGYEQYF.

The chain joins TRBV28 to TRBJ2-7, with D tentatively TRBD2 (5 bases). Trimming left V 11 bases short and J 3 bases short, with 17 bases between. Looked up from germline, CDR1 is MDHEN and CDR2 is SYDVKM. There are 13 residues in the CDR3. The CDR3 sequence is CASWGSGGYEQYF. The CDR3 DNA reads TGTGCCTCATGGGGAAGCGGAGGCTACGAGCAGTACTTC.

The J gene is TRBJ2-4, the V gene TRBV29-1, with 11 bases aligning to TRBD1. Germline trimming cut 7 bases from V and 8 bases from J; bases unmatched to any gene: 10. The CDR3 totals 14 residues. Germline CDR1 is SQVTM and CDR2 is ANQGSEA. The chain's CDR3 is CSAVTGTGGDIQYF. As DNA, the CDR3 is TGCAGCGCAGTAACCGGGACAGGGGGAGACATTCAGTACTTC.

This clone was recorded only once. This chain links TRBV7-7 with TRBJ2-7, with D unresolved. The CDR3 covers 13 residues. Germline assignment: CDR1 SSHAT and CDR2 FNYEAQ (reference sequence). Trimming shortened V by 2 bases and J by 3 bases, and 8 bases separated the two germline ends. The CDR3 spells CASSLSQGYEQYF. The CDR3 region has the DNA TGTGCCAGCAGCTTATCCCAAGGCTACGAGCAGTACTTC.

This rearrangement joins TRBV30 to TRBJ1-4, with D uncertain. This CDR3 is built from 14 residues. Trimming pared 0 bases from V and 4 bases from J, leaving 9 bases between. CDR1 and CDR2 from the germline V gene are GTSNPN and SVGIG (reference sequence). Here the CDR3 DNA reads TGTGCCTGGAGTGTAAGGCAGTTTAATGAAAAACTGTTTTTT. This sequence encodes CAWSVRQFNEKLFF.

This clone was counted between two and nine times. CDR3 region: CATTEGVNEQYF. In DNA form, the CDR3 reads TGTGCCACGACGGAGGGGGTGAACGAGCAGTACTTC. V is TRBV10-3 and J is TRBJ2-7, with D perhaps matching TRBD1 or TRBD2 (6 bases each). V dropped 10 bases and J dropped 5 bases, with 15 bases sitting between them. Germline loops: CDR1 ENHRY, CDR2 SYGVKD. This CDR3 has 12 amino acids.

The chain joins TRBV20-1 to TRBJ2-3; TRBD1 matches 7 bases. V shed 6 bases, J shed 9 bases, and the junction held 6 bases outside the gene matches. CDR1 and CDR2 (germline): DFQATT, SNEGSKA (reference sequence). The length of the CDR3 is 11 residues. For the CDR3, the DNA is TGCAGTGCAGCGACAGGGCAAACGCAGTATTTT. Translated, it gives CSAATGQTQYF.

This clone was detected a few times. The chain has TRBV29-1 and TRBJ2-3; D may be TRBD2 (7 bases). In germline, CDR1 is SQVTM, CDR2 ANQGSEA. Trimming left V 3 bases short and J 0 bases short, with 10 bases between. This CDR3 is 14 amino acids long. CDR3 bases: TGCAGCGTTGATGCGGGGGCCAGCACAGATACGCAGTATTTT. Amino acids: CSVDAGASTDTQYF.

The rearrangement links TRBV30 to TRBJ2-3, with D unresolved. Deletions cut 1 base from V and 3 bases from J, with 5 bases between. CDR3 length: 12 residues. Germline V gives CDR1 GTSNPN, CDR2 SVGIG (reference sequence). CDR3 sequence: CAWSEETDTQYF. DNA of the CDR3: TGTGCCTGGAGTGAAGAGACAGATACGCAGTATTTT.

The chain uses TRBV7-9 and TRBJ2-7, with 9 bases identical to TRBD2. Germline-derived CDR1 and CDR2 are SEHNR and FQNEAQ (reference sequence). The trim removed 6 bases at V and 3 bases at J, leaving 12 bases unmatched. The CDR3 is made up of 16 amino acids. The CDR3 region is CASSLTPLAGLYEQYF. The CDR3 region has the DNA TGTGCCAGCAGTCTAACCCCTCTAGCGGGACTCTACGAGCAGTACTTC.

This clone was observed a few times. The genes are TRBV27 and TRBJ2-1; TRBD2 matches 10 bases. The CDR3 has 16 residues. Germline V CDR1 and CDR2: MNHEY, SMNVEV (reference sequence). V was pared by 4 bases and J by 0 bases, with 3 bases of the junction left unmatched. The CDR3 nucleotides read TGTGCCAGCAGTTCCTCTAGCGGGAGCTCCTACAATGAGCAGTTCTTC. Translated: CASSSSSGSSYNEQFF.

This clone is a singleton in its sample. V and J are TRBV15 and TRBJ2-7; 10 nucleotides match TRBD2. The CDR3 covers 17 residues. The V segment lost 1 base and the J segment 3 bases; nucleotides outside the gene matches: 9. Germline-derived CDR1 and CDR2 are LNHNV and YYDKDF (reference sequence). The CDR3 region is CATSRGSGRHGYYEQYF. The CDR3 DNA sequence: TGTGCCACCAGCAGAGGTAGCGGGAGGCACGGGTACTACGAGCAGTACTTC.

The rearrangement uses TRBV9 and TRBJ1-2; 8 bases match TRBD1. Germline assignment: CDR1 SGDLS and CDR2 YYNGEE. The CDR3 consists of 14 residues. V shed 4 bases and J 6 bases; nucleotides not matched to a gene: 8. In DNA form, the CDR3 reads TGTGCCAGCAGCAGATCTCCGACAGGGGATGGCTACACCTTC. It specifies CASSRSPTGDGYTF.

This sequence joins TRBV29-1 and TRBJ2-1; the D gene is possibly TRBD2 (5 bases). Per the germline V gene, CDR1 is SQVTM and CDR2 is ANQGSEA. Trimming pared 4 bases from V and 8 bases from J, leaving 15 bases between. This CDR3 has 13 residues. CDR3 residues: CSVGGLPSHEQFF. CDR3 sequence (DNA): TGCAGCGTTGGAGGGTTGCCTTCCCATGAGCAGTTCTTC.

The rearrangement joins TRBV9 to TRBJ1-1; D is undetermined. V shed 1 base and J shed 1 base, with 8 bases lying between them. This CDR3 has 14 residues. The germline V gene encodes CDR1 SGDLS and CDR2 YYNGEE. CDR3 bases: TGTGCCAGCAGCGTAAACACGGCGAACACTGAAGCTTTCTTT. Translated, it gives CASSVNTANTEAFF.

This clone was picked up a small number of times. V is TRBV4-2 and J is TRBJ2-1; 7 bases match TRBD2. Trimming took 1 base from V and 0 from J; bases not matched to a gene: 3. Looked up from germline, CDR1 is LGHNA and CDR2 is YNFKEQ. The CDR3 consists of 16 residues. DNA of the CDR3: TGTGCCAGCAGCCAAGCGGTAGCGGGCTCCTACAATGAGCAGTTCTTC. This translates into CASSQAVAGSYNEQFF.

The chain links TRBV9 to TRBJ2-1; D is undetermined. From germline, CDR1 is SGDLS and CDR2 YYNGEE. Trimming took off 0 bases at V and 4 bases at J, with 5 bases between the two ends. This CDR3 spans 13 amino acids. The CDR3 reads CASSVGAYNEQFF. CDR3 DNA sequence: TGTGCCAGCAGCGTAGGGGCTTACAATGAGCAGTTCTTC.